The 5 T cell receptor beta chains below were found in one sample sequenced in a study of T cell repertoires in cytomegalovirus infection. MiXCR, applied by TCRdb to the reads, yields one record per CDR3 protein. The profile shows 490,000 or so distinct CDR3 sequences, about 10% of them singletons. Input material: PBMCs. The receptors originated from a human donor in good health (CMV status not recorded). Some clones in this sample may be carry-over from other donors' samples.

This clonotype was detected ten times or more. The rearrangement uses TRBV28 and TRBJ2-1; tentatively, D is TRBD2 (6 bases). The germline V gene encodes CDR1 MDHEN and CDR2 SYDVKM. The ends were cut back, 2 bases at V and 6 bases at J, with 17 bases in the middle. The CDR3 length is 16 residues. CDR3: CASSLRIGGKGNEQFF. CDR3 nucleotides: TGTGCCAGCAGTTTACGAATTGGGGGGAAAGGCAATGAGCAGTTCTTC.

This clonotype was detected ten times or more. The chain joins TRBV12-3 or TRBV12-4 to TRBJ1-2; maybe TRBD1 (6 bases). V was clipped by 3 bases and J by 4 bases, with 15 bases between them. CDR3 length: 15 amino acids. In DNA form, the CDR3 reads TGTGCCAGCAGTTTGGTCCCGAGCAGGGGCTATGGCTACACCTTC. As protein: CASSLVPSRGYGYTF.

This clonotype occurred many times. The chain is built from TRBV28 and TRBJ1-1; a weak D match, TRBD1 (6 bases). Looked up from germline, CDR1 is MDHEN and CDR2 is SYDVKM. The CDR3 is made up of 17 amino acids. V lost 3 bases and J 1 base, leaving 18 bases between the germline ends. DNA of the CDR3: TGTGCCAGCAGTTTGAGAGGGACACTGGTTGGGAACACTGAAGCTTTCTTT. This gives the protein CASSLRGTLVGNTEAFF.

V and J are TRBV28 and TRBJ1-1; a possible D gene is TRBD1 (5 bases). V gave up 5 bases and J gave up 1 base, with 14 bases separating them. Germline CDR1 and CDR2: MDHEN and SYDVKM. CDR3 length equals 15 residues. The CDR3, as DNA: TGTGCCAGCAGTCCGAGACAGACTCCGAACACTGAAGCTTTCTTT. The encoded protein is CASSPRQTPNTEAFF.

This clonotype was observed a few times. The rearrangement uses TRBV14 and TRBJ2-4, with a possible D match to TRBD2 (5 bases). The CDR3 has 15 residues. Germline V gene lookup returns CDR1 SGHDN and CDR2 FVKESK. V lost 0 bases to trimming and J lost 8 bases, with 14 bases between them. The CDR3 is CASSQDRWAGDIQYF. CDR3 coding DNA: TGTGCCAGCAGCCAAGATAGGTGGGCCGGGGACATTCAGTACTTC. Drawing the rest from reference TRBV14 and TRBJ2-4, the complete variable domain is EAGVTQFPSHSVIEKGQTVTLRCDPISGHDNLYWYRRVMGKEIKFLLHFVKESKQDESGMPNNRFLAERTGGTYSTLKVQPAELEDSGVYFCASSQDRWAGDIQYFGAGTRLSVL.